This T cell receptor beta chain stems from a study of spatial heterogeneity in lung cancer. The germline V gene encodes CDR1 SGHRS and CDR2 YFSETQ. The V and J ends lost 4 bases and 11 bases, in that order; junction bases with no gene match: 5. The CDR3 has 11 amino acids. On this clonotype itself: The antigen is unknown.

Study conclusions and caveats: Mutation counts in tumors were tracked by counts of expanded intratumoral alpha and beta TCRs. Approximate estimated coverage of tumor T cells amounted to 6.5% to 8% for alpha and over 12% for beta chains.

The presence of a unique molecular identifier marked each TCR cDNA molecule. TCRdb recomputed calls from the 5' RACE reads with MiXCR, one row per CDR3 protein. The sample carries about 20,000 distinct CDR3 sequences, around 6.9% recorded once. Noted time point: sample taken at primary tumor resection. The donor population consisted of 72 patients with untreated, early-stage non-small cell lung cancer. Whole RNA was taken from tumor, nontumor lung or frozen PBMC; it was then sequenced unsorted. The sequencing used lung tumor tissue, collected at surgery. The chain is built from TRBV5-1 and TRBJ2-5; 7 bases line up with TRBD1. The TCR comes from a male donor with early-stage non-small cell lung cancer. This chain's CDR3 is CASSPDRTQYF. CDR3 nucleotide sequence: TGCGCCAGCAGCCCGGACAGGACACAGTACTTC.